This T cell receptor (beta chain) was identified in a study of blood T cell repertoires in COVID-19 (dated by TCRdb to between 2020 and 2021). Notes on the research overall: Samples from collaborators originated in the United States, Italy and Spain and spanned both the acute and convalescent phases of COVID-19. The material from the prospective study consisted of cDNA or gDNA derived from T cells, B-cell-depleted T cells, or PBMCs. Subjects who had been exposed to COVID-19, were actively infected with it, or had recovered from it provided the deeply sampled blood TCRbeta repertoires that made up the dataset. The repertoires were released in a freely available public database intended as a resource for research on the immune response to SARS-CoV-2. The samples were drawn from two sources: the first 160 participants of the ongoing ImmuneRACE study, and approximately 1,300 subjects contributed by 6 global collaborators. Sample metadata almost always included a de-identified subject ID, COVID-19 status, age in years and sex. Where HLA class I and class II types were available, the types were taken from metadata supplied by the sample provider, not from assay-based typing.

One collaborating source in Seattle enrolled patients during active infection and followed them longitudinally through the course of disease. Whole blood was collected in K2EDTA tubes by collaborating institutions according to the institutions' own protocols. For TCRbeta analysis, collaborators shipped samples as frozen whole blood, isolated PBMCs, or DNA extracted from either of those sample types. Ends trimmed: V by 0 bases, J by 10 bases; bases unmatched to a gene: 6. CDR1 and CDR2, looked up from the germline V gene, are SGHRS and YFSETQ. The CDR3 runs 14 amino acids, cysteine and phenylalanine included. Just CDR3 DNA is preserved here, 42 bases in frame from base 1. Paper-wide results and their limitations: The quantity of clinical and demographic metadata differed by source and by participant and was supplied without curation.

This clone showed up just once. This clone's antigen is unknown. No base-level quality is on record; no much larger clone is a single base apart. TCRbeta CDR3 regions were amplified from genomic DNA using the immunoSEQ Assay, a bias-controlled multiplex PCR. As for the authors' bioinformatics: Within the assay, amplification of reference gene primers was used to estimate how many nucleated cells each sample contained. Sequence reads were collapsed and filtered to measure the absolute abundance of every unique TCRbeta CDR3 rearrangement. Productive Simpson clonality was computed per sample as the square root of Simpson's diversity index over productive rearrangements. Not all clones reach the TCRdb copy of this immuneACCESS table, which keeps in-frame sequences only. Checked studies attribute under half of the gap to unresolved V genes and leave the rest unexplained. The DNA was the basis for D and trimming; V, J and clone size are from that table. This sample comprises tens of thousands of clones, 55% to 80% of them detected only once. The top ten constitute 4.5% to 5% of the sample.

The TCR sequence derives from a woman aged 70-85 years with COVID-19, enrolled during active disease. Input material: peripheral blood. The chain joins TRBV5-1 to TRBJ1-1; 10 middle bases align to TRBD1. The sequenced DNA is TGCGCCAGCAGCTTGGAGGGACAGGGGACGCGAGCTTTCTTT. Translated, it reads CASSLEGQGTRAFF. Reference TRBV5-1 and TRBJ1-1 proteins supply the regions before and after the CDR3; the full variable domain is: KAGVTQTPRYLIKTRGQQVTLSCSPISGHRSVSWYQQTPGQGLQFLFEYFSETQRNKGNFPGRFSGRQFSNSRSEMNVSTLELGDSALYLCASSLEGQGTRAFFGQGTRLTVV.